The source of this T cell receptor (beta chain) is a study of tumor-infiltrating lymphocytes in primary liver carcinoma. Across the whole study: The tumors, T1-T3 N0M0 lesions, were about 4 to 11 cm across. Roughly 3.5 to 8 million productive TCRbeta reads came from each sample, comparable across tissue types. Findings and limits, study-wide: In tumor-adjacent and tumor-blood pairs, overlap was lower than in tumor region pairs.

Total RNA and DNA came together from around 20-30 mg of bulk tissue without cell sorting. Patients in the cohort were treatment-naive and living with chronic HBV infection. Researchers generated TCR beta cDNA from approximately 450 ng of total RNA, relying on a constant-region primer. ARM-PCR was slightly modified, and three nested multiplex PCR rounds with it gave rise to the TCR beta libraries. The two initial PCR rounds, 9 to 11 cycles each, used TRBV1-TRBV30 forward and C-beta reverse primers. In TCRdb, the multiplex PCR reads were re-called with MiXCR into one record per CDR3 protein. The data contain 40,000 or so distinct CDR3 sequences, roughly 77% of them singletons. Details on this clonotype: As yet, its antigen is unknown. No conserved phenylalanine or tryptophan is present at the end of the CDR3, so a read error is the likely explanation.

CDR1 is LGHNA, CDR2 YNFKEQ, per germline. This CDR3 has 15 residues. The receptor comes from a woman between 25 and 40 years old with primary liver carcinoma and hepatitis B virus infection. This chain uses TRBV4-2 with TRBJ1-5, with D hard to call. Sequenced material: tumor-adjacent normal liver tissue. The CDR3 DNA sequence: TGTGTCAGCAGCCAAGATATGACATTGGATCAGCCCCAGCATTCT. This encodes CVSSQDMTLDQPQHS.